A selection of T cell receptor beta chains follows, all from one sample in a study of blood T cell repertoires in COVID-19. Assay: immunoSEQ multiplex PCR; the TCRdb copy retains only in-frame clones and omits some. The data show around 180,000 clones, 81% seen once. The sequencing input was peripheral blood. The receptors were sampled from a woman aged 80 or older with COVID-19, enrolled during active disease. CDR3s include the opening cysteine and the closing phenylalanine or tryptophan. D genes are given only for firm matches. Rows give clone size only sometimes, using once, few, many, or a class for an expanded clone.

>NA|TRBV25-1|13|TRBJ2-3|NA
CASRTLASDTQYF
TGTGCCAGCAGAACCCTAGCATCAGATACGCAGTATTTT
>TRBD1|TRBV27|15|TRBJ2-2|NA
CASSFGTGGSGELFF
TGTGCCAGCAGTTTTGGGACAGGAGGATCCGGGGAGCTGTTTTTT
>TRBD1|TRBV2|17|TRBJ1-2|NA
CASSGNGQEPINYGYTF
TGTGCCAGCAGTGGAAACGGACAGGAACCTATTAACTATGGCTACACCTTC
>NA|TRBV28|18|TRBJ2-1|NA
CASRALGPALSSYNEQFF
TGTGCCAGCAGGGCCTTGGGCCCCGCGCTTAGCTCCTACAATGAGCAGTTCTTC
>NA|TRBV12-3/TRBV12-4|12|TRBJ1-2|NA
CASSLILGVNTF
TGTGCCAGCAGTTTAATCCTCGGGGTAAACACCTTC
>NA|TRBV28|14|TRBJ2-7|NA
CASSESGLAYEQYF
TGTGCCAGCAGTGAATCGGGACTGGCCTACGAGCAGTACTTC
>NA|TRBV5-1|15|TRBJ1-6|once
CASSLGQNPNSPLHF
TGCGCCAGCAGCTTGGGGCAGAACCCTAATTCACCCCTCCACTTT
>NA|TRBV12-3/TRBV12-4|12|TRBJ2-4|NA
CASRYRENIQYF
TGTGCCAGCAGGTACAGAGAAAACATTCAGTACTTC
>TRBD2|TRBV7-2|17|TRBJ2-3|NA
CASSSYPSGGAGRTQYF
TGTGCCAGCAGCTCATACCCTAGCGGGGGGGCGGGTCGAACGCAGTATTTT
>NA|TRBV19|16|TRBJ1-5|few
CASSSGGAASNQPQHF
TGTGCCAGTAGTAGTGGGGGCGCGGCGAGCAATCAGCCCCAGCATTTT
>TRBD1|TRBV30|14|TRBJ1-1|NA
CAWNTGTGNTEAFF
TGTGCCTGGAATACCGGGACAGGTAACACTGAAGCTTTCTTT
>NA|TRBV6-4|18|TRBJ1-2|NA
CASSESLILLRGGYGYTF
TGTGCCAGCAGTGAAAGTCTTATATTGCTCAGGGGTGGCTATGGCTACACCTTC
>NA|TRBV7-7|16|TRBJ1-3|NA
CASSLGPGTFGNTIYF
TGTGCCAGCAGCTTAGGTCCCGGGACATTTGGAAACACCATATATTTT
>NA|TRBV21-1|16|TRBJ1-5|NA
CASSNQGREGNQPQHF
TGTGCCAGCAGCAATCAGGGAAGGGAGGGCAATCAGCCCCAGCATTTT
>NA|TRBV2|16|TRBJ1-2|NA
CASSEAGARTNYGYTF
TGTGCCAGCAGTGAAGCAGGGGCCAGAACTAACTATGGCTACACCTTC
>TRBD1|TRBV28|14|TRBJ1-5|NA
CASSLGTGSQPQHF
TGTGCCAGCAGTTTGGGGACAGGGAGCCAGCCCCAGCATTTT
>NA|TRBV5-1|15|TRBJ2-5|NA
CASSRYSLIGETQYF
TGCGCCAGCAGCCGATACAGCTTGATCGGAGAGACCCAGTACTTC
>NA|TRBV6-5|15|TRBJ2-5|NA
CASSYSGQGKGTQYF
TGTGCCAGCAGTTACTCCGGCCAGGGGAAGGGGACCCAGTACTTC
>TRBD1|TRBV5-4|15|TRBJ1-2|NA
CASSLGLTGDYGYTF
TGTGCCAGCAGCTTGGGGTTGACAGGGGACTATGGCTACACCTTC
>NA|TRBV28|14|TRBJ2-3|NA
CASTTGWESDTQYF
TGTGCCAGCACGACGGGGTGGGAGTCAGATACGCAGTATTTT
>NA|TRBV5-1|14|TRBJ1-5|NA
CASSLESRNQPQHF
TGCGCCAGCAGCTTGGAAAGCCGCAATCAGCCCCAGCATTTT
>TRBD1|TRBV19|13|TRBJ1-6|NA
CASSPGTDSPLHF
TGTGCCAGTAGTCCCGGGACAGACTCACCCCTCCACTTT
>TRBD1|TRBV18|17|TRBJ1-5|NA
CASSPPGQGARNQPQHF
TGTGCCAGCTCACCACCCGGCCAGGGGGCGCGGAATCAGCCCCAGCATTTT
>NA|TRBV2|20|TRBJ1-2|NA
CASSHLPSGVPRNANYGYTF
TGTGCCAGCAGCCATCTCCCTAGCGGGGTACCGAGGAACGCTAACTATGGCTACACCTTC
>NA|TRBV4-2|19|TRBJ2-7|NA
CASSQTGASGGKNSYEQYF
TGTGCCAGCAGCCAGACAGGGGCTAGCGGAGGTAAGAACTCCTACGAGCAGTACTTC
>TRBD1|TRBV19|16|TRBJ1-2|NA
CASSIVPGQGDGGYTF
TGTGCCAGTAGTATCGTCCCGGGACAGGGGGATGGTGGCTACACCTTC
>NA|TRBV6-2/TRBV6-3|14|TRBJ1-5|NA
CASSPLRAGQPQHF
TGTGCCAGCAGTCCCCTCAGGGCTGGTCAGCCCCAGCATTTT
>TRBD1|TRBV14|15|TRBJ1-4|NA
CASSPGWRDSEKLFF
TGTGCCAGCAGCCCAGGTTGGAGGGACAGTGAAAAACTGTTTTTT
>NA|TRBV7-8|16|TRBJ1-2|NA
CASSPSLGGVPYGYTF
TGTGCCAGCAGCCCAAGTCTTGGGGGCGTGCCCTATGGCTACACCTTC
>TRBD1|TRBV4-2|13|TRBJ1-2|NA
CASSHGQGTGYTF
TGTGCCAGCAGCCACGGACAGGGGACGGGCTACACCTTC
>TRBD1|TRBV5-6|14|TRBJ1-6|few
CASSLGTGVSPLHF
TGTGCCAGCAGCTTGGGGACAGGGGTCTCACCCCTCCACTTT
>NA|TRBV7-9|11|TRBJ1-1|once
CASRYTAEAFF
TGTGCCAGCAGGTACACAGCTGAAGCTTTCTTT
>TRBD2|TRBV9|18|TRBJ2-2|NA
CASSANPHGTSATGELFF
TGTGCCAGCAGCGCAAACCCCCACGGGACTAGCGCGACCGGGGAGCTGTTTTTT